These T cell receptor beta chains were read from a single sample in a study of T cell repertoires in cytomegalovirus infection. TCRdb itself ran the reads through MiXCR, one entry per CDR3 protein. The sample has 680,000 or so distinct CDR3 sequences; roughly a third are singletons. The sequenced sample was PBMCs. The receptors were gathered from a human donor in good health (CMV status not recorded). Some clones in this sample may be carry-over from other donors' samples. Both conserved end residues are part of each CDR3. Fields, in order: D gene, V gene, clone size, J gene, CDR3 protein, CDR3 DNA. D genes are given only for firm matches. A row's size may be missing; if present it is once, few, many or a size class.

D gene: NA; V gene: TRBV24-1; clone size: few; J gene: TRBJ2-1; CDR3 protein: CATSDLTRDGDSVQFF; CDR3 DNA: TGTGCCACCAGTGATTTGACCCGAGATGGGGATTCGGTGCAGTTCTTC
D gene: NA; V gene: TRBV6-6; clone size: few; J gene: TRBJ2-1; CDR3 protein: CASSYDDGRAAYNEQFF; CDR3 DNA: TGTGCCAGCAGTTACGACGACGGACGCGCGGCGTACAATGAGCAGTTCTTC
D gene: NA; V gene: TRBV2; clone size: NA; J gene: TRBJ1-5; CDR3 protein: CASSEVGVPVTQHF; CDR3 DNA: TGTGCCAGCAGTGAAGTTGGCGTTCCAGTAACCCAGCATTTT
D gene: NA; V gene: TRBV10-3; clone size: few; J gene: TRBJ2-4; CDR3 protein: CAISEQGRGAKNIQYF; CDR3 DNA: TGTGCCATCAGTGAACAGGGAAGGGGGGCCAAAAACATTCAGTACTTC
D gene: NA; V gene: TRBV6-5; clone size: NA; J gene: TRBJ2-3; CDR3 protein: CASSYWPGGTQYF; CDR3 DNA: TGTGCCAGCAGTTACTGGCCCGGGGGTACGCAGTATTTT
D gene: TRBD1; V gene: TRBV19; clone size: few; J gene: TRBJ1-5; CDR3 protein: CASSSRGDRGFSPNQPQHF; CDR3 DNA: TGTGCCAGTAGTAGCAGGGGGGACAGGGGGTTCAGCCCCAATCAGCCCCAGCATTTT
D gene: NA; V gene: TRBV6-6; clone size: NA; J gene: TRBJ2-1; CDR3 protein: CASSYPDPNEQFF; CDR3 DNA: TGTGCCAGCAGTTACCCGGACCCAAATGAGCAGTTCTTC
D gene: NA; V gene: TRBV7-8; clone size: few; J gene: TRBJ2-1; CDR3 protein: CASSLRDGGYNEQFF; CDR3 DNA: TGTGCCAGCTCCCTACGGGATGGCGGTTACAATGAGCAGTTCTTC
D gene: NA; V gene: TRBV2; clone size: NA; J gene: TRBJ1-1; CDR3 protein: CASSEGYGRTEAFF; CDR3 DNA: TGTGCCAGCAGTGAAGGTTACGGACGCACTGAAGCTTTCTTT
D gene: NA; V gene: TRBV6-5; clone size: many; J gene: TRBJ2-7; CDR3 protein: CASSYTRDLREQYF; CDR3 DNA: TGTGCCAGCAGTTACACAAGAGACCTTAGGGAGCAGTACTTC
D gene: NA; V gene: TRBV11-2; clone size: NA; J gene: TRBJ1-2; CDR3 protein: CASSARRGGIYGYTF; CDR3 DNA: TGTGCCAGCAGCGCCCGGAGGGGAGGAATCTATGGCTACACCTTC
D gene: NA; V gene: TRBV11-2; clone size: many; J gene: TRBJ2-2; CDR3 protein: CASRDTGELFF; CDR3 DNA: TGTGCCAGCAGGGACACCGGGGAGCTGTTTTTT
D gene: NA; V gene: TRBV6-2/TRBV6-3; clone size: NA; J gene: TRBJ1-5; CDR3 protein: CARSDTPPGVGTNQPQHF; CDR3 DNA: TGTGCCCGCAGCGATACCCCCCCAGGGGTCGGGACGAATCAGCCCCAGCATTTT
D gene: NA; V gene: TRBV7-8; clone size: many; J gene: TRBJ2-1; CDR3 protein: CASSIASYGSNEQFF; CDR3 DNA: TGTGCCAGCAGTATAGCGTCGTACGGTTCCAATGAGCAGTTCTTC
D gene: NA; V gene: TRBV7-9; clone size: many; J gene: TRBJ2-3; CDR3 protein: CASSSRTPRDTQYF; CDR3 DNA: TGTGCCAGCAGCTCACGAACCCCACGGGATACGCAGTATTTT
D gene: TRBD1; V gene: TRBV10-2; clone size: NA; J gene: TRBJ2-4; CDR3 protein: CASSETGANIQYF; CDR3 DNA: TGCGCCAGCAGTGAAACAGGGGCCAACATTCAGTACTTC
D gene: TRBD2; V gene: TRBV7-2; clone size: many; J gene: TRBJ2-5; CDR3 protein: CASSARLAAFTAETQYF; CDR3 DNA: TGTGCCAGCAGCGCTCGACTAGCGGCCTTTACTGCAGAGACCCAGTACTTC
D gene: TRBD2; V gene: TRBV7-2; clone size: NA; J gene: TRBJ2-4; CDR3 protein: CASSSRGGQGLSLTKNIQYF; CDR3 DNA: TGTGCCAGCAGCTCCCGGGGGGGCCAGGGGCTGTCTCTAACCAAAAACATTCAGTACTTC
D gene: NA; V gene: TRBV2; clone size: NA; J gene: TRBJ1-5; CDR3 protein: CASSGQQGNQPQHF; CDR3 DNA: TGTGCCAGCAGTGGTCAACAGGGAAATCAGCCCCAGCATTTT
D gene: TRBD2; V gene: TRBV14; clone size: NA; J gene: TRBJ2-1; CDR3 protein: CASSPGLAGVRNEQFF; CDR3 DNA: TGTGCCAGCAGCCCGGGACTAGCGGGAGTTCGTAATGAGCAGTTCTTC
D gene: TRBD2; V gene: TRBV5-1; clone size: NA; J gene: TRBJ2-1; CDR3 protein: CASSFGGGRALVNEQFF; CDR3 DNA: TGCGCCAGCAGCTTTGGGGGCGGGAGGGCCCTTGTGAATGAGCAGTTCTTC
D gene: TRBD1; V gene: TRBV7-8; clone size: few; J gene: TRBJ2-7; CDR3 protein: CASRKNRDRSYEQYF; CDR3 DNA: TGTGCCAGCAGGAAGAACCGGGACAGGTCCTACGAGCAGTACTTC
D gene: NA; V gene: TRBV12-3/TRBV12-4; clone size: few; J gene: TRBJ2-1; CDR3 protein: CASSNVLAQGEQFF; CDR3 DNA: TGTGCCAGCAGTAACGTACTAGCCCAGGGTGAGCAGTTCTTC
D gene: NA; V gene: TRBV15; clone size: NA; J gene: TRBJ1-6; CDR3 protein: CATSREQGGSPLHF; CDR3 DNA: TGTGCCACCAGCAGAGAACAGGGCGGTTCACCCCTCCACTTT
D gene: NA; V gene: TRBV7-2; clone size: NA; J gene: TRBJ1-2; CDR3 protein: CASSLVVAQGSYGYTF; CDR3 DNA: TGTGCCAGCAGCTTAGTGGTTGCTCAGGGTAGCTATGGCTACACCTTC
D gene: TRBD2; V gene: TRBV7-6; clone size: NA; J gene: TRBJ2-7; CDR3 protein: CASKELRGGVQEQYF; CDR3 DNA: TGTGCCAGCAAGGAGTTGCGGGGGGGCGTACAGGAGCAGTACTTC
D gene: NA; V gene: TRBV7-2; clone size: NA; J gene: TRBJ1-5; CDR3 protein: CASSLGFTQPQHF; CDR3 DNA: TGTGCCAGCAGCTTAGGGTTCACACAGCCCCAGCATTTT
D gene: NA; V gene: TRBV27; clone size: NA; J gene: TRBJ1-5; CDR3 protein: CASSLRALVNQPQHF; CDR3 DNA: TGTGCCAGCAGTCTTCGGGCCCTTGTTAATCAGCCCCAGCATTTT
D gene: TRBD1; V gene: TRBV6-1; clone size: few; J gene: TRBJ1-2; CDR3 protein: CASSETGGDYGYTF; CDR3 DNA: TGTGCCAGCAGTGAAACAGGGGGAGATTATGGCTACACCTTC